The 17 T cell receptor beta chains in this list originate from one sample, sequenced in a study of molecular identifiers for immune sequencing clone quantification. TCRdb redid the calling of the PCR reads with MiXCR, one entry per CDR3 protein. The sample holds just over 40,000 distinct CDR3 sequences, nearly 25% seen once. Sequencing input: naive CD8+ T cells from blood, with Jurkat cell RNA spiked in. Noted subset: FACS-sorted CD8+CD4-CCR7+CD45RA+ naive T cells. The receptors were gathered from a human donor in good health. Some libraries in this study had Jurkat cell RNA spiked in.

This clonotype was found once. The genes are TRBV21-1 and TRBJ1-1. TRBV21-1 is designated a pseudogene. This CDR3 has 14 amino acids. The CDR3 region is CASSKALLNTEAFF. DNA for the CDR3: TGTGCCAGCAGCAAAGCCCTGCTGAACACTGAAGCTTTCTTT.

Sample share makes this clonotype medium-sized (0.01 to 0.1%). This sequence joins TRBV20-1 and TRBJ1-6; TRBD1 is a possible D gene (6 bases). Trimming took off 6 bases at V and 7 bases at J, with 13 bases between the two ends. The CDR3 runs to 13 residues. Germline V lookup: CDR1 DFQATT, CDR2 SNEGSKA (reference sequence). The CDR3 DNA is TGCAGTGCCCTAGGGCAGGGGAATTCACCCCTCCACTTT. Translated: CSALGQGNSPLHF.

In its sample, this clonotype was seen a few times. The chain joins TRBV13 to TRBJ2-3, with TRBD1 identical over 8 bases. After removal of 5 bases from V and 5 bases from J, the junction contained 15 bases not matched to a gene. CDR1 PRHDT and CDR2 FYEKMQ come from the germline V gene (reference sequence). The CDR3 sequence is 17 residues long. The chain's CDR3 is CASSTPRADRGIDTQYF. CDR3 DNA: TGTGCCAGCAGCACCCCAAGGGCTGACAGGGGAATAGATACGCAGTATTTT. The whole variable domain, filled in from reference TRBV13 and TRBJ2-3, reads AAGVIQSPRHLIKEKRETATLKCYPIPRHDTVYWYQQGPGQDPQFLISFYEKMQSDKGSIPDRFSAQQFSDYHSELNMSSLELGDSALYFCASSTPRADRGIDTQYFGPGTRLTVL.

This clonotype was found many times. The CDR3 DNA reads TGTGCCAGCAGTTACTCGATTCGTCCGGGACGCACAGATACGCAGTATTTT. This translates into CASSYSIRPGRTDTQYF. The chain uses TRBV6-5 and TRBJ2-3; D tentatively fits TRBD1 or TRBD2 (5 bases each). CDR1 is MNHEY, CDR2 SVGAGI, per germline. Trimming removed 0 bases from V and 1 base from J, with 14 bases in between. The CDR3 length is 17 residues.

To note about this clonotype: A single base separates this from a much larger clone, so it may be a read error. The rearrangement uses TRBV6-5 and TRBJ2-3; D is ambiguous. CDR3 length: 14 residues. V lost 6 bases, J lost 0 bases, and 10 bases lay in between. CDR1 and CDR2 from the germline V gene are MNHEY and SVGAGI. The CDR3 DNA reads as TGTGCCAGCAGCCCGTTTGGGAGCACAGATACGCAGTATTTT. This encodes CASSPFGSTDTQYF.

The table lists this clonotype with a few counts. This chain joins TRBV6-2 or TRBV6-3 and TRBJ1-6; 10 nucleotides match TRBD1. Germline CDR1 MNHEY, CDR2 SVGEGT. The CDR3 is made up of 17 amino acids. The V and J ends lost 0 bases and 8 bases, in that order; junction bases with no gene match: 7. CDR3 loop: CASSYSTGGYMDSPLHF. CDR3 nucleotide sequence: TGTGCCAGCAGTTACTCGACAGGGGGCTATATGGATTCACCCCTCCACTTT.

Details on this clonotype: This clone may be a read error of a much larger clone one base away. This chain uses TRBV29-1 with TRBJ1-1; the D gene is possibly TRBD1 (5 bases). V lost 4 bases and J 5 bases, leaving 14 bases between the germline ends. Germline CDR1 and CDR2: SQVTM and ANQGSEA. There are 13 residues in the CDR3. The CDR3 region is CSVGIGGETEAFF. CDR3 coding DNA: TGCAGCGTTGGAATCGGAGGGGAAACTGAAGCTTTCTTT.

The table lists this clonotype with many counts. The chain combines TRBV5-4 with TRBJ1-1; D perhaps matches TRBD1 (5 bases). The CDR3 runs to 15 residues. Germline values: CDR1 SGHNT, CDR2 YYREEE (reference sequence). Trimming removed 2 bases at V and 1 base at J, with 12 bases between. The chain's CDR3 is CASSFNGGANTEAFF. CDR3 DNA sequence: TGTGCCAGCAGCTTCAACGGGGGAGCGAACACTGAAGCTTTCTTT.

This clonotype has ten or more counts. The rearrangement joins TRBV29-1 to TRBJ2-2; possibly TRBD2 for D (5 bases). V dropped 2 bases and J dropped 5 bases, with 6 bases sitting between them. The CDR3 length is 12 residues. Germline V gene data show CDR1 as SQVTM and CDR2 as ANQGSEA. The CDR3 nucleotides read TGCAGCGTTGAACGGGATACCGGGGAGCTGTTTTTT. Amino acid sequence: CSVERDTGELFF.

This clonotype was seen repeatedly, ten times or more. V and J are TRBV5-1 and TRBJ2-3; the D gene is possibly TRBD2 (5 bases). Trimming took off 4 bases at V and 1 base at J, with 10 bases between the two ends. The CDR3 has 14 residues. The V gene's germline CDR1 is SGHRS and CDR2 YFSETQ. In DNA, the CDR3 is TGCGCCAGCAGCGGGAGAATGGGCACAGATACGCAGTATTTT. Protein: CASSGRMGTDTQYF.

A word on this clonotype: A read error may explain this, as a much larger clone is one base away. The rearrangement joins TRBV4-1 to TRBJ2-7, with TRBD1 as a possible D gene (5 bases). Per germline, CDR1 MGHRA and CDR2 YSYEKL. The CDR3 is made up of 15 amino acids. CDR3 amino acids: CASCQLLQGTYEQYF. The CDR3 region has the DNA TGCGCCAGCTGCCAACTATTGCAGGGAACCTACGAGCAGTACTTC.

This clonotype was seen many times. The rearrangement links TRBV6-1 to TRBJ1-1, with D unresolved. This CDR3 contains 13 residues. V shed 3 bases and J shed 7 bases, with 12 bases lying between them. Germline V lookup: CDR1 MNHNS, CDR2 SASEGT. The chain's CDR3 is CASSEWVMDEAFF. Written as DNA, the CDR3 is TGTGCCAGCAGTGAGTGGGTGATGGATGAAGCTTTCTTT.

The count of this clonotype is one. This may arise from a read error, as a much more abundant clone is one base away. The rearrangement joins TRBV5-1 to TRBJ2-7, with a tentative D call TRBD1 (5 bases). From germline, CDR1 is SGHRS and CDR2 YFSETQ. The CDR3 runs 14 residues. V lost 0 bases and J 2 bases, leaving 9 bases between the germline ends. CDR3 sequence reads: CASSLAGNPYEQYF. Here the CDR3 DNA reads TGCGCCAGCAGCTTGGCAGGGAACCCCTACGAGCAGTACTTC.

About this clonotype: A much larger clone lies a single base off, so this may be a read error. The chain recombines TRBV25-1 with TRBJ2-7; tentatively, D is TRBD1 or TRBD2 (5 bases each). This CDR3 comprises 11 residues. CDR1 is MGHDK, CDR2 SYGVNS, per germline. The CDR3 sequence: CAGSDGGEQYF. CDR3 nucleotide sequence: TGTGCCGGCAGTGATGGGGGCGAGCAGTACTTC.

This clonotype was seen many times. The DNA of the CDR3 is TGTGCCATCAGTGAGTCGCACAGGGGGGCCTACGAGCAGTACTTC. Encoded protein: CAISESHRGAYEQYF. The chain links TRBV10-3 to TRBJ2-7, with 8 bases identical to TRBD1. This CDR3 comprises 15 residues. Germline loops: CDR1 ENHRY, CDR2 SYGVKD. Trimming removed 0 bases from V and 2 bases from J; junction bases left unmatched: 3.

This clonotype was seen many times. The chain carries TRBV4-1 and TRBJ1-6, with D hard to call. V was cut by 2 bases and J by 0 bases, with 5 bases left in between. The CDR3 consists of 15 residues. Per the germline V gene, CDR1 is MGHRA and CDR2 is YSYEKL. In DNA form, the CDR3 reads TGCGCCAGCAGCCAACCCGACTCCTATAATTCACCCCTCCACTTT. It specifies CASSQPDSYNSPLHF.

On this clonotype: Since a much larger clone is just one base distant, this may be a read error. Here the CDR3 omits its conserved ending phenylalanine or tryptophan, so a read error is the likely source. The V call is TRBV28, the J call TRBJ2-5, with no clear D. This CDR3 spans 13 amino acids. The V gene's germline CDR1 is MDHEN and CDR2 SYDVKM. V gave up 5 bases and J gave up 5 bases, with 12 bases separating them. The CDR3 here is CASSPLVRETQYL. In nucleotides, the CDR3 is TGTGCCAGCAGTCCGCTAGTTAGGGAGACCCAGTACCTC.